This T cell receptor beta chain was captured in a study of spatial heterogeneity in lung cancer. Study-wide background: Detected sequences consistently included more beta-chain ones than alpha-chain ones. The average count in raw reads for each unique TCR and UMI combination exceeded 8.5 appearances. Overall study results and limits: How many expanded intratumoral alpha and beta TCRs were present tracked the tumor mutation count, which was a count of nonsynonymous mutations.

The time point denotes: sample taken at primary tumor resection. Samples were obtained from more than 70 donors, all untreated early-stage non-small cell lung cancer patients. The CDR3 loop spans 16 amino acids. Trimming removed 3 bases at V and 0 bases at J, with 15 bases between. Germline-derived CDR1 and CDR2 are KGHSH and LQKENI. TCRdb re-analysed the 5' RACE reads in MiXCR, keeping a single row per CDR3 protein. This sample has some 1,600 distinct CDR3 sequences; 10% occur once, and the top ten carry 28%. Comments on this clonotype: The antigen is undetermined. Found in a library prepared for alpha chains, this beta chain is an off-target read, and its abundance has little meaning.

Sequencing was performed on lung tumor tissue, taken at surgery. The chain joins TRBV18 to TRBJ2-7, with a weak D call TRBD1 (7 bases). The clonotype comes from a female donor with early-stage non-small cell lung cancer. In nucleotides, the CDR3 is TGTGCCAGCTCACCGGGGGGACAGCTACCCTCCTACGAGCAGTACTTC. It encodes CASSPGGQLPSYEQYF.